Reported below is one TCR beta chain. As to time point: peripheral blood 6 weeks after treatment start. The record originates from a study of PD-L1 blockade in urothelial cancer. At the level of the study: Atezolizumab therapy began for patients in the mid-2010s, dosed at 1,200 mg intravenously every 3 weeks. T cells were recovered from blood samples at a median of roughly 150,000.

Sequenced by immunoSEQ multiplex PCR; TCRdb stores in-frame clones only, minus some. The sample carries 40,000 to 60,000 clones, 65% to 85% recorded once. The CDR3 runs 13 residues. The V and J ends lost 11 bases and 3 bases respectively, with 16 bases between them. Germline CDR1 is MNHNS and CDR2 is SASEGT. The gene calls are TRBV6-1 and TRBJ1-2; D is possibly TRBD1 (5 bases). The specimen comprised PBMCs, sampled around atezolizumab (anti-PD-L1) treatment. The clonotype originates from a man aged 70-80 years with urothelial cancer. CDR3 sequence (DNA): TGTGCCGGAACCTGGGGGGGGGACTATGGCTACACCTTC. It encodes CAGTWGGDYGYTF.